The 8 T cell receptor beta chains listed next were all sequenced from one sample in a study of CD8 T cells in Susac syndrome. A quantity of about 0.45 to 1 ug RNA underwent reverse transcription using random hexamers. One entry per CDR3 protein results from TCRdb running MiXCR on the immunoSEQ multiplex PCR reads. Here the sample spans 95,000 to 150,000 distinct CDR3 sequences, roughly 94% being singletons. The sequenced sample was CD8+ T cells from PBMCs. The receptors were sampled from a human donor with Susac syndrome.

The genes are TRBV27 and TRBJ2-5, with a possible D match to TRBD2 (6 bases). V lost 8 bases and J 4 bases, leaving 17 bases between the germline ends. CDR1 is MNHEY and CDR2 is SMNVEV in the germline V gene (reference sequence). The CDR3 loop spans 14 amino acids. The CDR3 DNA is TGTGCCAGCGATCCCGGGGGTGGAGGAGAGACCCAGTACTTC. This encodes CASDPGGGGETQYF.

In DNA, the CDR3 is TGTGCCAGCAGCTGGTCGCCGGGAGATAACTATGGCTACACCTTC. Its translation is CASSWSPGDNYGYTF. The chain carries TRBV12-3 or TRBV12-4 and TRBJ1-2; unclear D gene. V lost 6 bases and J 1 base, leaving 15 bases between the germline ends. The CDR3 is 15 residues long.

The chain is built from TRBV12-3 or TRBV12-4 and TRBJ2-7; 14 nucleotides match TRBD2. The CDR3 has 14 amino acids. With 4 bases clipped from V and 5 bases from J, the junction kept 1 base outside the gene matches. The CDR3 spells CASSSGLAGDEQYF. CDR3 in DNA: TGTGCCAGCAGTTCGGGACTAGCGGGGGACGAGCAGTACTTC.

The V call is TRBV29-1, the J call TRBJ1-4; D gene uncertain. Trimming left V 5 bases short and J 5 bases short, with 6 bases between. This CDR3 is built from 11 residues. From germline, CDR1 is SQVTM and CDR2 ANQGSEA. The DNA of the CDR3 is TGCAGCGTTAGCCGAAATGAAAAACTGTTTTTT. This codes for CSVSRNEKLFF.

The chain employs TRBV9 and TRBJ2-3, with 7 bases aligning to TRBD2. The ends lost 2 bases at V and 0 bases at J; junction bases unmatched: 6. The CDR3 is 16 amino acids. CDR1 and CDR2 (germline): SGDLS, YYNGEE. The DNA for the CDR3 is TGTGCCAGCAGCGTTGGGGAGGGGAGGAGCACAGATACGCAGTATTTT. Protein: CASSVGEGRSTDTQYF.

The chain links TRBV9 to TRBJ2-3; the match to TRBD2 covers 8 bases. Germline V gene sequence: CDR1 SGDLS, CDR2 YYNGEE. The CDR3 consists of 18 residues. The V segment lost 3 bases and the J segment 1 base; nucleotides outside the gene matches: 13. CDR3 loop: CASSAGGRGAGGTDTQYF. The CDR3 bases are TGTGCCAGCAGCGCAGGCGGTAGGGGAGCGGGGGGCACAGATACGCAGTATTTT.

The chain recombines TRBV15 with TRBJ2-1, with D perhaps TRBD2 (5 bases). Per the germline V gene, CDR1 is LNHNV and CDR2 is YYDKDF (reference sequence). The CDR3 contains 16 residues. The V end lost 5 bases, the J end lost 0 bases, and 14 bases lay between the germline ends. The chain's CDR3 is CATSGWTGSSYNEQFF. Here the CDR3 DNA reads TGTGCCACCAGCGGATGGACTGGAAGCTCCTACAATGAGCAGTTCTTC.

This chain links TRBV29-1 with TRBJ2-2; D may be TRBD2 (5 bases). The V gene lost 2 bases and the J gene lost 1 base, with 8 bases spanning the gap. The CDR3 is 14 residues long. Per germline, CDR1 SQVTM and CDR2 ANQGSEA. As DNA, the CDR3 is TGCAGCGTTGAATTGGCGGGGAACACCGGGGAGCTGTTTTTT. Translation: CSVELAGNTGELFF.